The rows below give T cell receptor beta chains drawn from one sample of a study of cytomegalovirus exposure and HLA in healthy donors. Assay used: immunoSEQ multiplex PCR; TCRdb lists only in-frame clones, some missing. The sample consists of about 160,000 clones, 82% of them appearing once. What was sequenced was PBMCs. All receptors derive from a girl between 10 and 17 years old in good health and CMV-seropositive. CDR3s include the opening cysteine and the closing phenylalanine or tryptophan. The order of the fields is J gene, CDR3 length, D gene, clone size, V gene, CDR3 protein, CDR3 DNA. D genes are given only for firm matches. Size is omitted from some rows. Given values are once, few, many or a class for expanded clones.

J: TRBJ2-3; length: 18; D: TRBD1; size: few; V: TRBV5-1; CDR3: CASSLVRDRGLSTDTQYF; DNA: TGCGCCAGCAGCTTGGTTCGGGACAGGGGGCTGAGCACAGATACGCAGTATTTT
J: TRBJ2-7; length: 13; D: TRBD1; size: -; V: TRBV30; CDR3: CAGSGQNYYEQYF; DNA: TGTGCCGGCTCGGGACAGAATTACTACGAGCAGTACTTC
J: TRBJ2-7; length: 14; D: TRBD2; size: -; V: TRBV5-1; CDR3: CASSPGGGAHEQYF; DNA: TGCGCCAGCAGCCCGGGAGGGGGGGCCCACGAGCAGTACTTC
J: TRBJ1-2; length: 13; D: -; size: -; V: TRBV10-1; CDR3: CASSETGNYGYTF; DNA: TGCGCCAGCAGTGAGACAGGGAACTATGGCTACACCTTC
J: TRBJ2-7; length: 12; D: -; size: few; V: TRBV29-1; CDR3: CSVVGTLYEQYF; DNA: TGCAGCGTCGTCGGGACTCTTTACGAGCAGTACTTC
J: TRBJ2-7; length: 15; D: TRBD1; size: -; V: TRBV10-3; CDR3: CAISEPGQGIYEQYF; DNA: TGTGCCATCAGTGAGCCGGGACAGGGTATCTACGAGCAGTACTTC
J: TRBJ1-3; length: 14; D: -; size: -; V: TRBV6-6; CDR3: CASRKTQTGNTIYF; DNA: TGTGCCAGCAGAAAGACACAGACTGGAAACACCATATATTTT
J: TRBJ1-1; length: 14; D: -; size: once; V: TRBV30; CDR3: CAWTMTVPGTEAFF; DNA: TGTGCCTGGACCATGACCGTTCCAGGCACTGAAGCTTTCTTT
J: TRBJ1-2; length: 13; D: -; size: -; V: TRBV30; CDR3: CAWRQRANYGYTF; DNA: TGTGCCTGGAGACAGAGAGCTAACTATGGCTACACCTTC
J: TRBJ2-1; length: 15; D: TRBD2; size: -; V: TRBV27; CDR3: CASSLDSGGVGEQFF; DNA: TGTGCCAGCAGTCTCGATAGCGGGGGGGTGGGTGAGCAGTTCTTC
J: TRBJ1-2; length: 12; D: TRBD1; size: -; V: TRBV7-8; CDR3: CASSGTGNGYTF; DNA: TGTGCCAGCAGTGGGACAGGGAACGGCTACACCTTC
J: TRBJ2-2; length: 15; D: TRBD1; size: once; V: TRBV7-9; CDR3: CASSIRQGATGELFF; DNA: TGTGCCAGCAGCATCAGACAGGGTGCCACCGGGGAGCTGTTTTTT
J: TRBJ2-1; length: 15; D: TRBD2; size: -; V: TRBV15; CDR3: CATSRWTSGGDEQFF; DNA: TGTGCCACCAGCAGATGGACTAGCGGGGGCGATGAGCAGTTCTTC
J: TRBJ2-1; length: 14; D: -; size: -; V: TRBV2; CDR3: CASRNRESYNEQFF; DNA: TGTGCCAGCAGGAACAGGGAGTCCTACAATGAGCAGTTCTTC
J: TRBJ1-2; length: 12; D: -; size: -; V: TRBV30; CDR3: CAWAKSRGGYTF; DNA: TGTGCCTGGGCAAAGAGCAGGGGTGGCTACACCTTC
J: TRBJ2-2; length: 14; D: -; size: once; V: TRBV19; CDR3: CASTQGGNPGELFF; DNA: TGTGCCAGTACTCAGGGGGGTAATCCCGGGGAGCTGTTTTTT
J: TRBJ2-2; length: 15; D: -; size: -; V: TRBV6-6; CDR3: CATPRTSLGTGELFF; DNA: TGTGCCACCCCTAGAACTAGCTTAGGGACCGGGGAGCTGTTTTTT
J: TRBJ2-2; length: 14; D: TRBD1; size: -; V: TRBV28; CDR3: CASSLTGVTGELFF; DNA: TGTGCCAGCAGTTTGACAGGGGTAACCGGGGAGCTGTTTTTT
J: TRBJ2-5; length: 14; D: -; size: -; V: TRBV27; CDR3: CASSPTGGPETQYF; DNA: TGTGCCAGCAGCCCAACCGGGGGACCAGAGACCCAGTACTTC
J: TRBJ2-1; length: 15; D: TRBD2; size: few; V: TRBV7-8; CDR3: CASSLEGLADNEQFF; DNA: TGTGCCAGCAGCTTAGAGGGACTAGCGGACAATGAGCAGTTCTTC
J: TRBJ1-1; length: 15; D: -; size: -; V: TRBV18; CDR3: CASTPTNFLNTEAFF; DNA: TGTGCCAGCACCCCAACAAATTTCCTGAACACTGAAGCTTTCTTT
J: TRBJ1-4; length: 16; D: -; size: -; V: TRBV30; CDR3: CARLQGSSSTNEKLFF; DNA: TGTGCCCGCCTACAGGGAAGTAGCTCAACTAATGAAAAACTGTTTTTT
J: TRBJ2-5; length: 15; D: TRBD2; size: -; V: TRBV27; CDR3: CASSLASGRGETQYF; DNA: TGTGCCAGCAGTTTGGCTAGCGGGAGGGGAGAGACCCAGTACTTC
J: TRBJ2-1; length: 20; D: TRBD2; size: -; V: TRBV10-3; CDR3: CAISDRTSGSEKGLGNEQFF; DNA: TGTGCCATCAGTGATCGGACTAGCGGGAGTGAAAAAGGCCTAGGCAATGAGCAGTTCTTC
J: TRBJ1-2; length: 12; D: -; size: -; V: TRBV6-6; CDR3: CARQGIFLGYTF; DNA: TGTGCCAGGCAGGGAATATTTTTAGGCTACACCTTC
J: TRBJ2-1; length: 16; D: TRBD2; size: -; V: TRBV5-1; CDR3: CASSVPLAGGGDEQFF; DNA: TGCGCCAGCAGCGTCCCACTAGCGGGAGGTGGGGATGAGCAGTTCTTC
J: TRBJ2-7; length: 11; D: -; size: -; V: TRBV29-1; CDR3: CSVKTDYEQYF; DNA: TGCAGCGTGAAGACAGACTACGAGCAGTACTTC
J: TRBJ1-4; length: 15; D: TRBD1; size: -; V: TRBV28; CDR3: CASSPGDREGEKLFF; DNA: TGTGCCAGCTCCCCTGGGGACAGGGAGGGGGAAAAACTGTTTTTT
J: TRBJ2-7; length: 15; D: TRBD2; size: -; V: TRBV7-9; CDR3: CASSLRLAGSYEQYF; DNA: TGTGCCAGCAGCTTAAGACTAGCGGGATCCTACGAGCAGTACTTC
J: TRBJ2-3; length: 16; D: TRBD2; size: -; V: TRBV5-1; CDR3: CASSSIAGGREDTQYF; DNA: TGCGCCAGCAGCTCTATAGCGGGAGGGCGGGAGGATACGCAGTATTTT
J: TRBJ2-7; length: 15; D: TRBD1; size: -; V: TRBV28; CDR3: CASRGRTGEREEQYF; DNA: TGTGCCAGCAGGGGAAGGACAGGGGAGAGGGAAGAGCAGTACTTC
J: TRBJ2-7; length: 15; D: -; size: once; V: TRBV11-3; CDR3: CASSGGAASSYEQYF; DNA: TGTGCCAGCAGTGGAGGGGCGGCGAGCTCCTACGAGCAGTACTTC
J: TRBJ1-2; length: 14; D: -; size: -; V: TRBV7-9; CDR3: CASSLANPGSVPYF; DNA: TGTGCCAGCAGCTTAGCAAACCCGGGATCCGTGCCCTACTTC
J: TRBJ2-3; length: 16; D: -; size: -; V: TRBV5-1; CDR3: CASSLASVEGSDTQYF; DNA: TGCGCCAGCAGCTTAGCTTCAGTGGAGGGGTCAGATACGCAGTATTTT
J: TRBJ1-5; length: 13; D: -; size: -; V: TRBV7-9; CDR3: CASSLEANQPQHF; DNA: TGTGCCAGCAGCTTAGAAGCTAATCAGCCCCAGCATTTT
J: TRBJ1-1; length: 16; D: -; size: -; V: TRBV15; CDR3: CATSRPSPQGNTEAFF; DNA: TGTGCCACCAGCAGACCATCTCCCCAGGGGAACACTGAAGCTTTCTTT
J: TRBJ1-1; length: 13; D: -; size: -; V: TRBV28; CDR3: CASTHPDRTEAFF; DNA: TGTGCCAGCACCCACCCGGACAGAACTGAAGCTTTCTTT
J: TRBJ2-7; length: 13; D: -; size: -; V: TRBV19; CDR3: CASSIAASHEQYF; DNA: TGTGCCAGTAGTATCGCGGCTAGCCACGAGCAGTACTTC
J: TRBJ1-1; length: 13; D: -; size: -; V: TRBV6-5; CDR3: CASSTVMNTEAFF; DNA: TGTGCCAGCTCGACAGTCATGAACACTGAAGCTTTCTTT
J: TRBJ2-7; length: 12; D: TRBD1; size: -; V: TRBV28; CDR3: CASRGQGSEQYF; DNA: TGTGCCAGCAGGGGACAGGGATCCGAGCAGTACTTC
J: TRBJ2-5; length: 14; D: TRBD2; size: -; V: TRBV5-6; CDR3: CASSLSGGLETQYF; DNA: TGTGCCAGCAGCTTGTCGGGGGGGCTAGAGACCCAGTACTTC